These T cell receptor beta chains were read from a single sample in a study of T cells in localized non-small cell lung cancer. Profiled with immunoSEQ multiplex PCR; TCRdb holds only in-frame clones, not every one. This table holds around 36,000 clones, 81% found once. Sequencing used peripheral blood mononuclear cells, obtained before any cancer treatment. The receptors derive from a male donor at least 60 years old with stage II lung adenocarcinoma. CDR3s include the opening cysteine and the closing phenylalanine or tryptophan. The D gene is left open where the match is weak. A row's size may be missing; if present it is once, few, many or a size class.

-,-,TRBJ2-4,TRBV19,CASSINPVFSSKNIQYF,TGTGCCAGTAGTATAAACCCAGTCTTCTCCTCCAAAAACATTCAGTACTTC
-,-,TRBJ1-4,TRBV5-5,CASRQSGDGKLFF,TGTGCCAGCAGGCAGTCCGGGGACGGAAAACTGTTTTTT
-,-,TRBJ2-2,TRBV7-8,CASSFRHGELFF,TGTGCCAGCAGCTTTCGACACGGGGAGCTGTTTTTT
-,TRBD2,TRBJ2-3,TRBV5-4,CASSRSGSLTDTQYF,TGTGCCAGCAGCCGAAGCGGGAGTCTCACAGATACGCAGTATTTT
-,-,TRBJ1-5,TRBV15,CATSRDRGAGQPQHF,TGTGCCACCAGCAGAGATCGGGGGGCCGGGCAGCCCCAGCATTTT
once,-,TRBJ2-3,TRBV7-9,CASSLVADTQYF,TGTGCCAGCAGCTTAGTGGCAGATACGCAGTATTTT
-,TRBD1,TRBJ1-2,TRBV5-1,CASSGAGTGTYGYTF,TGCGCCAGCAGCGGCGCCGGGACAGGGACTTATGGCTACACCTTC
-,TRBD1,TRBJ2-6,TRBV5-1,CASSVTTVDRGGSGANVLTF,TGCGCCAGCAGCGTCACAACAGTCGACAGGGGAGGATCTGGGGCCAACGTCCTGACTTTC
-,TRBD1,TRBJ1-2,TRBV6-5,CASSYGTGESFGYTF,TGTGCCAGCAGTTACGGGACAGGGGAAAGCTTTGGCTACACCTTC
-,-,TRBJ2-1,TRBV11-1,CASSLGGYNEQFF,TGTGCCAGCAGCTTAGGTGGATACAATGAGCAGTTCTTC
once,TRBD1,TRBJ1-2,TRBV4-2,CASSPGQVVTF,TGTGCCAGCAGCCCGGGACAGGTGGTCACCTTC
-,-,TRBJ2-7,TRBV28,CASINPGLGYEQYF,TGTGCCAGCATCAACCCAGGATTAGGCTACGAGCAGTACTTC
few,-,TRBJ1-5,TRBV2,CASRYSSNQPQHF,TGTGCCAGCAGATACAGTAGCAATCAGCCCCAGCATTTT
-,-,TRBJ2-7,TRBV7-2,CASSSRASNRGQYF,TGTGCCAGCAGCTCCCGCGCGTCCAATCGGGGGCAGTACTTC
-,-,TRBJ2-6,TRBV6-6,CASSYSAVLTF,TGTGCCAGCAGTTACTCGGCCGTCCTGACTTTC
-,-,TRBJ1-4,TRBV11-2,CASSLDGGANEKLFF,TGTGCCAGCAGCTTAGACGGGGGCGCGAATGAAAAACTGTTTTTT
-,TRBD1,TRBJ1-5,TRBV30,CAYSGQGGGQPQHF,TGTGCCTACTCCGGACAGGGAGGAGGCCAGCCCCAGCATTTT
-,-,TRBJ2-1,TRBV7-2,CASSLGWGRDSYNEQFF,TGTGCCAGCAGCTTAGGATGGGGGAGAGACTCCTACAATGAGCAGTTCTTC
-,-,TRBJ2-5,TRBV5-1,CASSRVGQLGETQYF,TGCGCCAGCAGCCGGGTCGGGCAGCTAGGGGAGACCCAGTACTTC
-,-,TRBJ2-7,TRBV29-1,CSVEAGTYEQYF,TGCAGCGTTGAGGCAGGGACCTACGAGCAGTACTTC
few,-,TRBJ2-3,TRBV7-2,CASSSTDTQYF,TGTGCCAGCAGCTCAACAGATACGCAGTATTTT
-,-,TRBJ1-2,TRBV6-1,CASSVQGQASYGYTF,TGTGCCAGCAGTGTGCAGGGGCAGGCTTCTTATGGCTACACCTTC
-,TRBD2,TRBJ2-1,TRBV19,CATGPSGSNHNEQFF,TGTGCCACAGGCCCTAGCGGGTCCAACCACAATGAGCAGTTCTTC
-,-,TRBJ2-1,TRBV4-3,CASSQEPQRNEQFF,TGCGCCAGCAGCCAAGAGCCCCAGCGCAATGAGCAGTTCTTC
few,-,TRBJ2-3,TRBV19,CASSVIMSDTQYF,TGTGCCAGTAGTGTGATAATGTCAGATACGCAGTATTTT
-,-,TRBJ2-5,TRBV4-1,CASSLQGNGETQYF,TGCGCCAGCAGCCTTCAGGGAAATGGCGAGACCCAGTACTTC
-,-,TRBJ2-2,TRBV5-1,CASSVVYLLDTGELFF,TGCGCCAGCAGCGTGGTTTACCTCTTGGACACCGGGGAGCTGTTTTTT
-,TRBD1,TRBJ2-7,TRBV7-9,CASRQTGAYEQYF,TGTGCCAGCAGACAAACAGGGGCGTACGAGCAGTACTTC
-,-,TRBJ2-5,TRBV11-3,CASSLNGKETQYF,TGTGCCAGCAGCTTAAACGGAAAAGAGACCCAGTACTTC
-,-,TRBJ2-5,TRBV2,CASSERGGETQYF,TGTGCCAGCAGTGAACGAGGCGGGGAGACCCAGTACTTC
few,-,TRBJ2-7,TRBV2,CASSAEGGRVHEQYF,TGTGCCAGCAGCGCTGAGGGGGGGAGGGTACACGAGCAGTACTTC
-,-,TRBJ2-4,TRBV5-1,CASSLDGRELAKNIQYF,TGCGCCAGCAGCTTGGATGGCCGTGAATTAGCCAAAAACATTCAGTACTTC
-,TRBD2,TRBJ2-2,TRBV7-2,CASSLSGTYNTGELFF,TGTGCCAGCAGCTTGAGCGGGACCTATAACACCGGGGAGCTGTTTTTT
-,-,TRBJ2-1,TRBV15,CATSSQRQGWTPNEQFF,TGTGCCACCAGCAGCCAAAGGCAGGGTTGGACACCCAATGAGCAGTTCTTC
-,-,TRBJ2-1,TRBV28,CASWGGVYNEQFF,TGTGCCAGCTGGGGCGGGGTCTACAATGAGCAGTTCTTC
-,-,TRBJ1-2,TRBV12-5,CASGLSDGYTF,TGTGCTAGTGGTTTGTCAGATGGCTACACCTTC
-,TRBD2,TRBJ2-1,TRBV10-3,CAIKARGDYNEQFF,TGTGCCATCAAGGCGCGGGGGGACTACAATGAGCAGTTCTTC
-,-,TRBJ2-1,TRBV27,CASSLGLDNEQFF,TGTGCCAGCAGTCTAGGACTGGATAATGAGCAGTTCTTC
-,-,TRBJ2-7,TRBV7-2,CASSQRHSYEQYF,TGTGCCAGCAGCCAGAGACACTCCTACGAGCAGTACTTC
-,-,TRBJ1-2,TRBV7-8,CASSLGATYYGYTF,TGTGCCAGCAGCTTAGGGGCCACCTACTATGGCTACACCTTC
-,-,TRBJ2-3,TRBV7-2,CASSLNLMTDTQYF,TGTGCCAGCAGCTTAAACTTGATGACAGATACGCAGTATTTT
-,-,TRBJ1-1,TRBV2,CASSERPQNTEAFF,TGTGCCAGCAGTGAGCGGCCGCAGAACACTGAAGCTTTCTTT
-,-,TRBJ1-2,TRBV19,CASSIGSGPGGGGYTF,TGTGCCAGTAGTATAGGATCGGGGCCCGGCGGCGGAGGCTACACCTTC
-,TRBD1,TRBJ1-5,TRBV18,CASSRTGFNQPQHF,TGTGCCAGCTCTAGGACAGGGTTCAATCAGCCCCAGCATTTT
-,TRBD1,TRBJ1-3,TRBV10-3,CAISESAGPGGGNTIYF,TGTGCCATCAGTGAGTCCGCCGGGCCAGGGGGTGGAAACACCATATATTTT
few,-,TRBJ2-7,TRBV7-9,CASSLPNRDHEQYF,TGTGCCAGCAGCTTACCGAACAGGGACCACGAGCAGTACTTC
-,-,TRBJ1-5,TRBV6-6,CASSYFENQPQHF,TGTGCCAGCAGTTACTTCGAAAATCAGCCCCAGCATTTT
-,-,TRBJ2-5,TRBV19,CASTTTGGETQYF,TGTGCCAGTACCACGACAGGAGGAGAGACCCAGTACTTC
-,-,TRBJ1-1,TRBV5-8,CASSLSDLNTEAFF,TGTGCCAGCAGCTTGTCGGACCTGAACACTGAAGCTTTCTTT
-,-,TRBJ1-1,TRBV19,CASTRSLTGNTEAFF,TGTGCCAGTACCCGTTCTCTTACAGGGAACACTGAAGCTTTCTTT
few,-,TRBJ1-5,TRBV4-1,CASSQASRGNQPQHF,TGCGCCAGCAGCCAAGCATCCAGGGGAAATCAGCCCCAGCATTTT
-,TRBD1,TRBJ1-2,TRBV6-1,CASTYSPGTVYGYTF,TGTGCCAGCACCTACTCGCCGGGGACAGTTTATGGCTACACCTTC
-,-,TRBJ2-5,TRBV27,CASSLTTGGRVNWETQYF,TGTGCCAGCAGTTTAACCACCGGAGGAAGGGTCAATTGGGAGACCCAGTACTTC
-,TRBD2,TRBJ2-7,TRBV6-1,CASSPGTRDPYEQYF,TGTGCCAGCAGCCCCGGGACTAGGGATCCCTACGAGCAGTACTTC
few,TRBD1,TRBJ1-3,TRBV28,CASSLDRANGNTIYF,TGTGCCAGCAGTTTGGACAGGGCGAACGGAAACACCATATATTTT